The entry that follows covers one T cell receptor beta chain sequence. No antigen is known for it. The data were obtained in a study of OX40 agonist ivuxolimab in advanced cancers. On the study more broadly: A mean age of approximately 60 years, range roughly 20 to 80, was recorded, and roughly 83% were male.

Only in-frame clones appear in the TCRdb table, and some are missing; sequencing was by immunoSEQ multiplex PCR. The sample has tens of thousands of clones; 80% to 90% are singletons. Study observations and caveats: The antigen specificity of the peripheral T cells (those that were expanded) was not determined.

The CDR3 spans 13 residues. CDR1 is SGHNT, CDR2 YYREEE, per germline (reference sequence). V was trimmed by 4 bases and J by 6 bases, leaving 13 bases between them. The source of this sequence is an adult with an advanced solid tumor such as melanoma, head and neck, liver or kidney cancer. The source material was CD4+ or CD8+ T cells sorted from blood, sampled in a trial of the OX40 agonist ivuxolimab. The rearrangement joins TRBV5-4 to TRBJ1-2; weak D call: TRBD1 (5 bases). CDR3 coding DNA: TGTGCCAGCAGCGGAGACGGGGCTGATGGCTACACCTTC. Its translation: CASSGDGADGYTF.